This TCR beta chain was sequenced for a study of blood T cell repertoires in COVID-19. Turning to the study itself: Researchers got acute and convalescent COVID-19 samples from the United States, Italy and Spain. T cells, B-cell-depleted T cells, or PBMCs provided the cDNA or gDNA that served as material.

V trimming: 4 bases; J trimming: 5 bases; junction bases outside the gene matches: 17. This CDR3 is 19 amino acids long. The germline V gene has CDR1 KGHSH and CDR2 LQKENI. Study processing details: Reference gene primer amplification in the assay estimated nucleated cell counts. Assay: immunoSEQ multiplex PCR; the TCRdb copy retains only in-frame clones and omits some. D and trimming come from the DNA, and the V and J calls and clone size come from that table. The sample consists of around 79,000 clones, around 89% of them appearing once. This clone came up once. The chain couples TRBV18 to TRBJ1-6, with 7 bases matching TRBD1. The sequenced sample consisted of peripheral blood. This receptor was identified in a man aged 70-80 years with active or convalescent COVID-19. The CDR3 bases are TGTGCCAGCTCACTATTAAAATCCCCGGGACAGCTTAATAATTCACCCCTCCACTTT. Translated, it gives CASSLLKSPGQLNNSPLHF.